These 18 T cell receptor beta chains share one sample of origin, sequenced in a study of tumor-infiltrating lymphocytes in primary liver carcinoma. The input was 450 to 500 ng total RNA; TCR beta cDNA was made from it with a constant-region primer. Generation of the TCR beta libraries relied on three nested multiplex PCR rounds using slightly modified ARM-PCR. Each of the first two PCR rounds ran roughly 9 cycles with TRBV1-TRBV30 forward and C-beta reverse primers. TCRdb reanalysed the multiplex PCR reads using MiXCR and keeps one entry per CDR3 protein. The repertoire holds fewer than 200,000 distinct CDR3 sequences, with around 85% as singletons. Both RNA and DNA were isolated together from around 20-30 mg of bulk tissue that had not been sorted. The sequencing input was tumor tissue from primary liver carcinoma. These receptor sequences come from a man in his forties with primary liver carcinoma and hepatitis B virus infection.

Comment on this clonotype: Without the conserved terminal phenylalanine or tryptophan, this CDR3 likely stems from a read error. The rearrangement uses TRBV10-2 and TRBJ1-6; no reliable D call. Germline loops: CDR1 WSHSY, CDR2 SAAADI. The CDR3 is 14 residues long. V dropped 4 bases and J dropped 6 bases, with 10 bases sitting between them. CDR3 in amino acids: CASSGSTVNSPLHI. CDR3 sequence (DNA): TGCGCCAGCAGTGGGTCCACGGTTAATTCACCCCTCCACATT.

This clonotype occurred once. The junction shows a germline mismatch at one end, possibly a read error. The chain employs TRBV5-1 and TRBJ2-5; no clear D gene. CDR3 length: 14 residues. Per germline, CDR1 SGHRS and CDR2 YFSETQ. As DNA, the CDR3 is TGCGTCAGCAGGAGCGAGAGGCTTCAAGAGACCCAGTACTTC. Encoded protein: CVSRSERLQETQYF.

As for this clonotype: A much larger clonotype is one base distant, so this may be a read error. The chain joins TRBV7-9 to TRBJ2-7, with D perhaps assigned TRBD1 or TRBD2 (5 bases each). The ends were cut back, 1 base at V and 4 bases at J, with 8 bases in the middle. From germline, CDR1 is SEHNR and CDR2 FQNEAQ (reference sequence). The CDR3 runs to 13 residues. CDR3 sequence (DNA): TGTGCCAGCAGCTTAGGGGACGTGTACGAGCAGTACTTC. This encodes CASSLGDVYEQYF.

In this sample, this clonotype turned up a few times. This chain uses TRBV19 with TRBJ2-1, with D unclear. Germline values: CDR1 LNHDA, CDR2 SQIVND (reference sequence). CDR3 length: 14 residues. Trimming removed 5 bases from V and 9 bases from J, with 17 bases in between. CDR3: CASSRSPASIEQFF. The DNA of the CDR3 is TGTGCCAGTAGTCGTAGTCCCGCGTCTATTGAGCAGTTCTTC.

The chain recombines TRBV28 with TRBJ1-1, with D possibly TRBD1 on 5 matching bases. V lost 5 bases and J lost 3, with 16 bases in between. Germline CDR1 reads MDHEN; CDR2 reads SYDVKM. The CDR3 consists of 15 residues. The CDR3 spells CASSPRDAGYTEAFF. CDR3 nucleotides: TGTGCCAGCAGTCCCCGGGACGCCGGATACACTGAAGCTTTCTTT.

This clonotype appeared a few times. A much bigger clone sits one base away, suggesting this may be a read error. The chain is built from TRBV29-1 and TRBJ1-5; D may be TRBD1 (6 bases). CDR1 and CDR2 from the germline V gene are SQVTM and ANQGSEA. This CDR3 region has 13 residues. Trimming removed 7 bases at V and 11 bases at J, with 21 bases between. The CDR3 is CSAQAGEGQSQHF. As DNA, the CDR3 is TGCAGCGCGCAGGCAGGGGAAGGCCAGTCCCAGCATTTT.

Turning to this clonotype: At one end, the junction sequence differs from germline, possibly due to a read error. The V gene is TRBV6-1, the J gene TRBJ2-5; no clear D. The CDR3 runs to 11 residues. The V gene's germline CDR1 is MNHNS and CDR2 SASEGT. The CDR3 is CTSNEWPTQYF. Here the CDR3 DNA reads TGTACCAGCAATGAATGGCCGACCCAGTACTTC.

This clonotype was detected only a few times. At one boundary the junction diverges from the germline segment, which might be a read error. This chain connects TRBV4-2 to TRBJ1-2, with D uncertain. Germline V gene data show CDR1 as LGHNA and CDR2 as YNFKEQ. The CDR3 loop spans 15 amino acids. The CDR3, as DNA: TGTGCCAGCAGTCAAGATTGTCAAGGGAACTATGGCTACACCTTC. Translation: CASSQDCQGNYGYTF.

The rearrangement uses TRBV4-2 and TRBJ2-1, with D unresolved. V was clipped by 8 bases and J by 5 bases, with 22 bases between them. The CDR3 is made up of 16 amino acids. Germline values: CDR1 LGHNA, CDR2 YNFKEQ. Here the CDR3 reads CASCRRAWSGDNEQFF. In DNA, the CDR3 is TGTGCCAGCTGTCGACGGGCATGGTCAGGTGACAATGAGCAGTTCTTC.

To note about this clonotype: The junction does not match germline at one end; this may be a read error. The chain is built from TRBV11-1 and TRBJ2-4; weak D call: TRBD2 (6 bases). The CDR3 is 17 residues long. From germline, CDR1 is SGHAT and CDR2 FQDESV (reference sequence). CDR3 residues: CVSNFPVTSGTKNIQYF. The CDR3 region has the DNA TGTGTCAGCAACTTTCCCGTGACTAGTGGGACCAAAAACATTCAGTACTTC.

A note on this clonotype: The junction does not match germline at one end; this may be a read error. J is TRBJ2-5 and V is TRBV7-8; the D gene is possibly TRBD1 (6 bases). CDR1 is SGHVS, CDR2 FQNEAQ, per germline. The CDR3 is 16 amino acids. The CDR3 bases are TGTGCTAGCAGCTTGGTAACGACAGGCTTACAAGAGACCCTGTACTTC. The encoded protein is CASSLVTTGLQETLYF. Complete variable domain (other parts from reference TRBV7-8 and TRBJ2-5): GAGVSQSPRYKVAKRGQDVALRCDPISGHVSLFWYQQALGQGPEFLTYFQNEAQLDKSGLPSDRFFAERPEGSVSTLKIQRTQQEDSAVYLCASSLVTTGLQETLYFGPGTRLLVL.

The CDR3 protein is CASSHRTSGRIPLSYEQYF. CDR3 nucleotides: TGCGCCAGCAGCCACAGGACTAGCGGGAGGATTCCCCTCTCCTACGAGCAGTACTTC. The chain has TRBV4-1 and TRBJ2-7, with TRBD2 matching 14 bases. The CDR3 is 19 amino acids. Germline CDR1 MGHRA, CDR2 YSYEKL. J was trimmed by 0 bases and V by 3 bases; bases with no gene match: 10.

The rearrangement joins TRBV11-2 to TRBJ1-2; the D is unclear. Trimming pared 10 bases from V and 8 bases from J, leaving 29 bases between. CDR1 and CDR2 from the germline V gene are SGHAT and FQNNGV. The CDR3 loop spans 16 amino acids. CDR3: CATSLDSAAYSRGYTF. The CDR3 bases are TGTGCCACTAGCTTAGATTCGGCAGCCTATTCTCGAGGCTACACCTTC. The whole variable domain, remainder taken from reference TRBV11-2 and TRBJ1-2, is EAGVAQSPRYKIIEKRQSVAFWCNPISGHATLYWYQQILGQGPKLLIQFQNNGVVDDSQLPKDRFSAERLKGVDSTLKIQPAKLEDSAVYLCATSLDSAAYSRGYTFGSGTRLTVV.

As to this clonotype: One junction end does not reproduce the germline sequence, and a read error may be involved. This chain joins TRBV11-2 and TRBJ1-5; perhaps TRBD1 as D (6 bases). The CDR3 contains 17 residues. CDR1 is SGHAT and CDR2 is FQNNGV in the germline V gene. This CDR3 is CASSLVGVTGINQPQHF. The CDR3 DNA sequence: TGTGCTAGCAGCTTAGTAGGGGTAACAGGGATCAATCAGCCCCAGCACTTT.

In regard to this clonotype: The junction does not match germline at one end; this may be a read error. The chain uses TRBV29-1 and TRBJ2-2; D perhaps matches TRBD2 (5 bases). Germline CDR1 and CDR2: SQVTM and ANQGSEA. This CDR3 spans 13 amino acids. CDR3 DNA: TGTAGCGTACTAAGCCCAGGCACCGGGGAGCTGTTATTC. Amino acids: CSVLSPGTGELLF.

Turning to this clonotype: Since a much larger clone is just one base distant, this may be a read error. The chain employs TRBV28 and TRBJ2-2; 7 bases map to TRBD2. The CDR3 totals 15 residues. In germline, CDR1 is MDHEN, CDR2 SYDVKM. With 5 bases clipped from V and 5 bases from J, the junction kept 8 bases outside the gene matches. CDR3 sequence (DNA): TGTGCCAGCAGTAGGCGGGAGTCTGGAACCGGGGAGCTGTTTTTT. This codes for CASSRRESGTGELFF.

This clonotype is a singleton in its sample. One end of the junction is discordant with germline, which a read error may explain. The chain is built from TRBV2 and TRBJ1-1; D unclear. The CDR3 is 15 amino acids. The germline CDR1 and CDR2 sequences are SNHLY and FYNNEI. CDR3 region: CAGSAGEWRNTEAFF. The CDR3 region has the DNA TGTGCCGGCAGTGCGGGAGAGTGGCGCAACACTGAAGCTTTCTTT.

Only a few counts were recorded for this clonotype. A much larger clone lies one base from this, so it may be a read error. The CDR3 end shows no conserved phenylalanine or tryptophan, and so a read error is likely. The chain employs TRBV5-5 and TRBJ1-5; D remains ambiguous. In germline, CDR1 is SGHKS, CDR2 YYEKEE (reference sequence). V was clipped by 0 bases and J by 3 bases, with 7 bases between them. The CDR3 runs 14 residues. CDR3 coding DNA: TGTGCCAGCAGCTTGGTGGGGAACAATCAGCCCCAGCATATT. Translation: CASSLVGNNQPQHI.